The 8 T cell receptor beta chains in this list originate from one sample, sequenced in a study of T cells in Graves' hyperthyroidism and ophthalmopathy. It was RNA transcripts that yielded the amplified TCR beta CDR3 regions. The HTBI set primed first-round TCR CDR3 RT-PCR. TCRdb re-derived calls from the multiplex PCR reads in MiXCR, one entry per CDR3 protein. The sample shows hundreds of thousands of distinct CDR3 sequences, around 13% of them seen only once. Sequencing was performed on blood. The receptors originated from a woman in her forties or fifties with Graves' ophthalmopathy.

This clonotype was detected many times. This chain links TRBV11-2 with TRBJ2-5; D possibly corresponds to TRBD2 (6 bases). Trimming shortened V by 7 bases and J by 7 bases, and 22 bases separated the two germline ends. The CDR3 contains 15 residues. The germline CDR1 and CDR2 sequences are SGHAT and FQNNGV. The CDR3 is CASTPGTQLPGTQYF. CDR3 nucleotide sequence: TGTGCCAGCACGCCCGGGACTCAGCTGCCGGGGACCCAGTACTTC. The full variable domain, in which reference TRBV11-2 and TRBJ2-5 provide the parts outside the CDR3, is EAGVAQSPRYKIIEKRQSVAFWCNPISGHATLYWYQQILGQGPKLLIQFQNNGVVDDSQLPKDRFSAERLKGVDSTLKIQPAKLEDSAVYLCASTPGTQLPGTQYFGPGTRLLVL.

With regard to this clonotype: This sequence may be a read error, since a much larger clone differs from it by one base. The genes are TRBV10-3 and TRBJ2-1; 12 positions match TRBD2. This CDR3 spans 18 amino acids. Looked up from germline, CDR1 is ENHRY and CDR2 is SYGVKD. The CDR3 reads CATSGHTLTSGGYNEQLF. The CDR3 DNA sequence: TGTGCCACTTCGGGACACACTTTGACTAGCGGGGGCTACAATGAGCAGCTCTTC.

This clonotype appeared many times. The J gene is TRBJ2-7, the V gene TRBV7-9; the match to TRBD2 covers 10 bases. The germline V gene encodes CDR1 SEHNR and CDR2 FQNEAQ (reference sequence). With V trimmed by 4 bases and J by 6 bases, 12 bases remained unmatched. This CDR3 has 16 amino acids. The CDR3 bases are TGTGCCAGCAGCTCTCCCCGTCTAGCGGGAGTTTCCGAGCAGTACTTC. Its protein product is CASSSPRLAGVSEQYF. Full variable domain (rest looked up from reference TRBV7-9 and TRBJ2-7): DTGVSQNPRHKITKRGQNVTFRCDPISEHNRLYWYRQTLGQGPEFLTYFQNEAQLEKSRLLSDRFSAERPKGSFSTLEIQRTEQGDSAMYLCASSSPRLAGVSEQYFGPGTRLTVT.

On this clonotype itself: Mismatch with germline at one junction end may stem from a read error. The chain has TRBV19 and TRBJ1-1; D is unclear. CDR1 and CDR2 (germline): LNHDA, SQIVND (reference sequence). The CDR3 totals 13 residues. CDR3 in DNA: TGTGCCAGTAGTGTAGACACGGACACTGAAGCTTTCTTT. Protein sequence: CASSVDTDTEAFF.

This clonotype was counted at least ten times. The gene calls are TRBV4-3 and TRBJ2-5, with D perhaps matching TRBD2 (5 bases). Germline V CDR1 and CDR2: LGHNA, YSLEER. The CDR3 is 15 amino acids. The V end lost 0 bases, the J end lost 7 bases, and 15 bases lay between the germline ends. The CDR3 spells CASSQELGGLVTQYF. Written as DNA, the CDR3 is TGCGCCAGCAGCCAAGAGTTGGGCGGACTGGTGACCCAGTACTTC.

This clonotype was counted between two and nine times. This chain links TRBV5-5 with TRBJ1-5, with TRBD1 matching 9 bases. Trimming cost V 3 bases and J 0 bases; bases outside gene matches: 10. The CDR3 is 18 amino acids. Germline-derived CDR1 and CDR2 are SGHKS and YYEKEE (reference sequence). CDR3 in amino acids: CASSSGTGLRDSNQPQHF. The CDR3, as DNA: TGTGCCAGCAGCTCCGGGACAGGGTTACGCGATAGCAATCAGCCCCAGCATTTT. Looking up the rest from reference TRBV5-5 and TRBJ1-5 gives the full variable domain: DAGVTQSPTHLIKTRGQQVTLRCSPISGHKSVSWYQQVLGQGPQFIFQYYEKEERGRGNFPDRFSARQFPNYSSELNVNALLLGDSALYLCASSSGTGLRDSNQPQHFGDGTRLSIL.

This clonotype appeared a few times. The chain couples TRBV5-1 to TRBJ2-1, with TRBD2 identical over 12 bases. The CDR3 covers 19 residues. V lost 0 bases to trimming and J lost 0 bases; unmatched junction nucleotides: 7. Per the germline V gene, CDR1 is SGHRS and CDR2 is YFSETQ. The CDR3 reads CASSLGLAGGPSSYNEQFF. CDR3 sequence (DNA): TGCGCCAGCAGCTTGGGTCTAGCGGGAGGGCCGAGCTCCTACAATGAGCAGTTCTTC.

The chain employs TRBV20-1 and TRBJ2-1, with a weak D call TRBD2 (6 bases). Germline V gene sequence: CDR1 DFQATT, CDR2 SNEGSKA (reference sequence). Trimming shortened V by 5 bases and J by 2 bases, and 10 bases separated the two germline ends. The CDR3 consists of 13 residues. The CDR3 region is CSALRDTYNEQFF. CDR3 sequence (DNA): TGCAGTGCTTTGCGGGATACCTACAATGAGCAGTTCTTC.